This entry concerns a single T cell receptor (beta chain). This sample is part of a study of blood T cells in healthy people across ages. Caucasian individuals from Russia who were healthy and aged about 6 to 95 acted as donors. Each individual donor underwent a draw of about 9.1 milliliters of peripheral blood. The authors ran a second PCR of roughly 6 to 11 cycles using a sample-barcoded 5' primer and a J-beta primer mix. The template-switch adaptor, which had 12 random nucleotides, put a tag on each cDNA molecule. CDR3-containing paired-end reads numbered at least 2.5 million in each sample. TCRdb itself ran the 5' RACE reads through MiXCR, one entry per CDR3 protein. The table shows approximately 1,100,000 distinct CDR3 sequences, with under 45% occurring only once. The germline V and J ends were trimmed by 5 bases and 7 bases, with 15 bases remaining between them. The germline CDR1 and CDR2 sequences are SQVTM and ANQGSEA. The CDR3 spans 13 residues.

The sequenced sample consisted of blood. The rearrangement joins TRBV29-1 to TRBJ2-1; D possibly uses TRBD1 or TRBD2 (5 bases each). The origin of this receptor is a woman in her fifties or sixties in good health. The CDR3 DNA sequence: TGCAGCGTTAACCGGGACCCTCGAAATGAGCAGTTCTTC. Protein: CSVNRDPRNEQFF.